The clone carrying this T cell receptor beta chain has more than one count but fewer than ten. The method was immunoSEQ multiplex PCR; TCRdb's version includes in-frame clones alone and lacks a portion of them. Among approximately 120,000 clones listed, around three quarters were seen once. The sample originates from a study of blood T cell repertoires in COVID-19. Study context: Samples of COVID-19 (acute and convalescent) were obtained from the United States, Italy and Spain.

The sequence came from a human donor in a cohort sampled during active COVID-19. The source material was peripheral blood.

For the CDR3, the DNA is TGTGCCAGCAGCTTAGGAGCAGGGTCGCACGAGCAGTACTTC. Its translation: CASSLGAGSHEQYF. V gene TRBV7-9 combines with J gene TRBJ2-7, with a tentative D call TRBD1 (5 bases). CDR1 SEHNR and CDR2 FQNEAQ come from the germline V gene (reference sequence). The CDR3 sequence is 14 residues long. The V end was cut by 1 base, the J end by 5 bases, with 12 bases between.